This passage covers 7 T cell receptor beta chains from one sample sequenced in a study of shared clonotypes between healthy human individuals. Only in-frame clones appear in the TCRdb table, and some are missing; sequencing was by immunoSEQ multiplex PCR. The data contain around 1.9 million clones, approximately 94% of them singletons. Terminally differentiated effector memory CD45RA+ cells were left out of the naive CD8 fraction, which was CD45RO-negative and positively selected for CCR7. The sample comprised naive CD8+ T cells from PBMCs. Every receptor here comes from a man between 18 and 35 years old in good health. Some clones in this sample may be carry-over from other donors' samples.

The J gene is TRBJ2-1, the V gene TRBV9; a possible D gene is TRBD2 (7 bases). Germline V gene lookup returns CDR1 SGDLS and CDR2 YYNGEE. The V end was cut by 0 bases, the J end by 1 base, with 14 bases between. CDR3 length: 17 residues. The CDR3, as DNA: TGTGCCAGCAGCGTAGGAGGGGGAGGGCCATCCTACAATGAGCAGTTCTTC. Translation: CASSVGGGGPSYNEQFF.

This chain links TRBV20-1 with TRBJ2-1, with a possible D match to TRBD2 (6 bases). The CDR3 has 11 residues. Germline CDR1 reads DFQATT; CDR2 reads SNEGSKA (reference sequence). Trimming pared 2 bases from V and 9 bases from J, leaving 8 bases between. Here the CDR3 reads CSARRAGEQFF. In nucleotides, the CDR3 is TGCAGTGCTAGACGAGCGGGTGAGCAGTTCTTC.

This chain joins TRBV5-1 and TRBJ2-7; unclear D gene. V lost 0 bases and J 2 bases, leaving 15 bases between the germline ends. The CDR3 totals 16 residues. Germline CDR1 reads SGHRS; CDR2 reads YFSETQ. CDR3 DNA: TGCGCCAGCAGCTTGGGGGCCGCGGAGCGTGCCTACGAGCAGTACTTC. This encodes CASSLGAAERAYEQYF.

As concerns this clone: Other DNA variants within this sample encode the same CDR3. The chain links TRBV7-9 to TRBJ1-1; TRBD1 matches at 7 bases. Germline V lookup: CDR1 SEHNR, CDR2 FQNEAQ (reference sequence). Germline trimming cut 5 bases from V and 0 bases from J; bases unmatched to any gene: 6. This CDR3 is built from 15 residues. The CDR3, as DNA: TGTGCCAGCAGCCCCAGGGGGGCGATGAACACTGAAGCTTTCTTT. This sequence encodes CASSPRGAMNTEAFF.

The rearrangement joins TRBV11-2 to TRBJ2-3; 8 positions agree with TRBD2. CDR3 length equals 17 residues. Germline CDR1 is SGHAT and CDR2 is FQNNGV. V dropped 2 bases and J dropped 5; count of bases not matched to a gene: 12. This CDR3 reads CASSLITTSALGDTQYF. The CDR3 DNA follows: TGTGCCAGCAGCTTAATAACGACTAGCGCCTTGGGAGATACGCAGTATTTT.

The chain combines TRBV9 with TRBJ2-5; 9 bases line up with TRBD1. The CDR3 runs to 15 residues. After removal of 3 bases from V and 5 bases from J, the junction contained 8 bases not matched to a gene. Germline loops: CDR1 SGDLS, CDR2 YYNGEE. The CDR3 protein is CASSAGQGIGETQYF. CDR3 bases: TGTGCCAGCAGCGCAGGACAGGGGATCGGGGAGACCCAGTACTTC.

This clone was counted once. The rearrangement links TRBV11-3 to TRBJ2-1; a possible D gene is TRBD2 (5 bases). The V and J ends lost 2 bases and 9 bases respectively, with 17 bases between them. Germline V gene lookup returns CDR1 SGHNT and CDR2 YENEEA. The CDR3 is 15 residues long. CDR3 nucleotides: TGTGCCAGCAGCTTAACGCTGTTCGACGAGGGTGAGCAGTTCTTC. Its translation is CASSLTLFDEGEQFF. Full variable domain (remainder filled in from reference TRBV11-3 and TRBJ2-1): EAGVVQSPRYKIIEKKQPVAFWCNPISGHNTLYWYLQNLGQGPELLIRYENEEAVDDSQLPKDRFSAERLKGVDSTLKIQPAELGDSAVYLCASSLTLFDEGEQFFGPGTRLTVL.